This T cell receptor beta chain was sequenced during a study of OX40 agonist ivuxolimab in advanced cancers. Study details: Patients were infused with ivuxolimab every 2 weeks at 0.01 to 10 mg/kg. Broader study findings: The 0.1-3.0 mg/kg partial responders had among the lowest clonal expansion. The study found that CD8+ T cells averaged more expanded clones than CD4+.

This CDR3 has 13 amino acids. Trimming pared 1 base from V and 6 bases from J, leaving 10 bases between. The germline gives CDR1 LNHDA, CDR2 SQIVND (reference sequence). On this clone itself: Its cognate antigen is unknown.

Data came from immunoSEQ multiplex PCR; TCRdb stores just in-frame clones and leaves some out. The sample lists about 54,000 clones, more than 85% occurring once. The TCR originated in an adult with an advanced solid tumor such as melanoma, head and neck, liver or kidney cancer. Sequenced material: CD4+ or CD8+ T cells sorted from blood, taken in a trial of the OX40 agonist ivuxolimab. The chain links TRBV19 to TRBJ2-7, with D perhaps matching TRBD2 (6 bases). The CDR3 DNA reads TGTGCCAGTAGTATAGTTCCCGGGGGCGAGCAGTACTTC. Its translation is CASSIVPGGEQYF.